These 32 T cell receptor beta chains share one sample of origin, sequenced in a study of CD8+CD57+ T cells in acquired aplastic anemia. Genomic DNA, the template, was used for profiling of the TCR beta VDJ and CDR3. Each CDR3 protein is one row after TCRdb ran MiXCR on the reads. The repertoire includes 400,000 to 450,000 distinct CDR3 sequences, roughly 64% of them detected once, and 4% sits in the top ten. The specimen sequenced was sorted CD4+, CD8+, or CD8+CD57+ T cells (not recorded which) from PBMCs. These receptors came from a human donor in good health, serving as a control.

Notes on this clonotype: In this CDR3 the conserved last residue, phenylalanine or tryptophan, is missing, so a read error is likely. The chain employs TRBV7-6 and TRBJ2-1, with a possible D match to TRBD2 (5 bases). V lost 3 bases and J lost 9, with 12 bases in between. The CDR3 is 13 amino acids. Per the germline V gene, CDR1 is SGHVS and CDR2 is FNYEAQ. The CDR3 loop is CASSLGIGSEQFY. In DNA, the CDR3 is TGTGCCAGCAGCTTGGGGATTGGGAGTGAGCAGTTCTAC.

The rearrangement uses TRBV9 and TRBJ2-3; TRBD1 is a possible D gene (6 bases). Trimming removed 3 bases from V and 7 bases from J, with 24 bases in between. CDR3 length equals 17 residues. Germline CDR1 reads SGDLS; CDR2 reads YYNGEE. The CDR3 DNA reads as TGTGCCAGCAGCGAAGTTACAGGGTCGGGTGAGAAGTATACGCAGTATTTT. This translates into CASSEVTGSGEKYTQYF.

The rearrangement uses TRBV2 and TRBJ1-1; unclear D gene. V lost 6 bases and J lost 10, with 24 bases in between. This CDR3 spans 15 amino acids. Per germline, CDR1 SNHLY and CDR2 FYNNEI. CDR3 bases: TGTGCCAGCAGCCAAGGCCCCCGCAGAGGCTGGGGAGCTTTCTTT. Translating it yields CASSQGPRRGWGAFF.

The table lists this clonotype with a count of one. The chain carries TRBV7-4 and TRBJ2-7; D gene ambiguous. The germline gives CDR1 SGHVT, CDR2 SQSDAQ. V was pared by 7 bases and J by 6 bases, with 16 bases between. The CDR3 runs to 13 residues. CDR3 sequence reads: CASMRGGGREQYF. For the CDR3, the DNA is TGTGCCAGCATGCGAGGCGGCGGACGCGAGCAGTACTTC.

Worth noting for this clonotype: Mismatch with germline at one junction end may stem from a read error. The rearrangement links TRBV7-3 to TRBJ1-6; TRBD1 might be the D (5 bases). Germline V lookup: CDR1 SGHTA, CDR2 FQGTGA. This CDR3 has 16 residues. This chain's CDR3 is CASSQQGGAVGDQYYF. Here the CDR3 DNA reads TGCGCCAGCAGCCAACAAGGCGGGGCAGTGGGCGATCAGTACTACTTT.

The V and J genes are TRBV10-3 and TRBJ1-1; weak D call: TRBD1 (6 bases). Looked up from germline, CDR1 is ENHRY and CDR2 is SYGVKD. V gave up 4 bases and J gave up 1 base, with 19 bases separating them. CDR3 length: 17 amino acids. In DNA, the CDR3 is TGTGCCATCAGTGCCCATCAGGAACAGGGATCGAACACTGAAGCTTTCTTT. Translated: CAISAHQEQGSNTEAFF.

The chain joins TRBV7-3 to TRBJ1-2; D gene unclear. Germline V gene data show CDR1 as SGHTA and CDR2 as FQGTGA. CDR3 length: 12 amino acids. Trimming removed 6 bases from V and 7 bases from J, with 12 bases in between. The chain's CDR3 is CASSGARVGYTF. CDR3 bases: TGTGCCAGCAGTGGAGCGCGAGTTGGCTACACCTTC.

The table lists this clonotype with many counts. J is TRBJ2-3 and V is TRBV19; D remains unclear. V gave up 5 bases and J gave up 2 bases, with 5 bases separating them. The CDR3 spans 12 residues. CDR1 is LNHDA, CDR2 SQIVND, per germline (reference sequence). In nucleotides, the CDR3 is TGTGCCAGTAGTCCCGACACAGATACGCAGTATTTT. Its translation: CASSPDTDTQYF.

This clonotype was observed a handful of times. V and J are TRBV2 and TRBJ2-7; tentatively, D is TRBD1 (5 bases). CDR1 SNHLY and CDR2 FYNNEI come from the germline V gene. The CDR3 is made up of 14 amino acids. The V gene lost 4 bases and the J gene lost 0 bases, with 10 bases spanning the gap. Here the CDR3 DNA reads TGTGCCAGCAGTGGGACATCCAGCTCCTACGAGCAGTACTTC. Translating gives CASSGTSSSYEQYF. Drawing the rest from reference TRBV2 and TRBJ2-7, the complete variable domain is EPEVTQTPSHQVTQMGQEVILRCVPISNHLYFYWYRQILGQKVEFLVSFYNNEISEKSEIFDDQFSVERPDGSNFTLKIRSTKLEDSAMYFCASSGTSSSYEQYFGPGTRLTVT.

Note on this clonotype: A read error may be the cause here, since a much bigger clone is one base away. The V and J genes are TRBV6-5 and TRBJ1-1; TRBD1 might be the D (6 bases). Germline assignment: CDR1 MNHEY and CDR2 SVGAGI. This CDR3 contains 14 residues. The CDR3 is CAGSYRTENTEAFF. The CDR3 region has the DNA TGTGCCGGCAGTTACAGGACAGAGAACACTGAAGCTTTCTTT.

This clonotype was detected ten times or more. The CDR3 DNA is TGTGCCAGCAGCTTATTGGGGCGGGAGACCCAGTACTTC. Protein sequence: CASSLLGRETQYF. The rearrangement joins TRBV7-3 to TRBJ2-5; D is possibly TRBD1 (5 bases). The CDR3 consists of 13 residues. V was pared by 2 bases and J by 5 bases, with 9 bases between. Germline values: CDR1 SGHTA, CDR2 FQGTGA. The variable domain in full, with the rest retrieved from reference TRBV7-3 and TRBJ2-5, is GAGVSQTPSNKVTEKGKYVELRCDPISGHTALYWYRQSLGQGPEFLIYFQGTGAADDSGLPNDRFFAVRPEGSVSTLKIQRTERGDSAVYLCASSLLGRETQYFGPGTRLLVL.

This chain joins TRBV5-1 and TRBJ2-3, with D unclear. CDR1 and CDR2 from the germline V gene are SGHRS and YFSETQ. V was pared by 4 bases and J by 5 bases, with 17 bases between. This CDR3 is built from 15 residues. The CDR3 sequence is CASSQSRNYGDTQYF. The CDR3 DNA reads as TGCGCCAGCAGCCAATCAAGAAACTATGGAGATACGCAGTATTTT.

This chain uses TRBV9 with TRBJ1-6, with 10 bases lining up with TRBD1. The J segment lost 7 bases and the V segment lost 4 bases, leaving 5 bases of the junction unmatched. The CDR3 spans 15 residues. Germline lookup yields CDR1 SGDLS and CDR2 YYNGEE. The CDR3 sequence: CASSIQGQGNSPLHF. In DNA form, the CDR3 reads TGTGCCAGCAGCATTCAGGGACAGGGGAATTCACCCCTCCACTTT.

The CDR3 nucleotides read TGCAGTGCTAGTGACAGGGGGCGCGGAAACACCTTC. Encoded protein: CSASDRGRGNTF. The rearrangement uses TRBV20-1 and TRBJ1-2, with 10 bases identical to TRBD1. The J segment lost 12 bases and the V segment lost 3 bases, leaving 7 bases of the junction unmatched. CDR1 and CDR2 from the germline V gene are DFQATT and SNEGSKA (reference sequence). CDR3 length: 12 residues.

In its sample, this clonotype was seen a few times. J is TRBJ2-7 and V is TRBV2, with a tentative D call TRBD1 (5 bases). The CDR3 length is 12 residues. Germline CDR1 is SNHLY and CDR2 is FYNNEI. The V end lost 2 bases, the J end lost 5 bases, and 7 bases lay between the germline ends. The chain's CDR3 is CASSERTNEQYF. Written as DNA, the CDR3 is TGTGCCAGCAGTGAAAGGACAAACGAGCAGTACTTC. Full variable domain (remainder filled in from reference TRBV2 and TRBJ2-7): EPEVTQTPSHQVTQMGQEVILRCVPISNHLYFYWYRQILGQKVEFLVSFYNNEISEKSEIFDDQFSVERPDGSNFTLKIRSTKLEDSAMYFCASSERTNEQYFGPGTRLTVT.

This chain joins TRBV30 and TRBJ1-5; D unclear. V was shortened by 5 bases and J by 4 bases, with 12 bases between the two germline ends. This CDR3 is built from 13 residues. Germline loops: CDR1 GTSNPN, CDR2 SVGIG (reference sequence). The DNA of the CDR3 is TGTGCCTGGGGACTAGACGCAAATCAGCCCCAGCATTTT. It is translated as CAWGLDANQPQHF.

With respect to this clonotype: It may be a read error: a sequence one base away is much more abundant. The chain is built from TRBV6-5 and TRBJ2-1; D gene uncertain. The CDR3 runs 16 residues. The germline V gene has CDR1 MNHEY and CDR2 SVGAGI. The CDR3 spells CASSYSGQRVYNEQLF. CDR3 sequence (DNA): TGTGCCAGCAGTTACTCGGGCCAGAGAGTCTACAATGAGCAGCTCTTC.

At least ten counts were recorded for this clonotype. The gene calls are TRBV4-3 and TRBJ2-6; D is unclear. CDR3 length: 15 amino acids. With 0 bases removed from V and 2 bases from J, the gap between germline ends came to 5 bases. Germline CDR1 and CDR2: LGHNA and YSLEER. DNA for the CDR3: TGCGCCAGCAGCCAAGAGTGGGCTGGGGCCAACGTCCTGACTTTC. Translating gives CASSQEWAGANVLTF.

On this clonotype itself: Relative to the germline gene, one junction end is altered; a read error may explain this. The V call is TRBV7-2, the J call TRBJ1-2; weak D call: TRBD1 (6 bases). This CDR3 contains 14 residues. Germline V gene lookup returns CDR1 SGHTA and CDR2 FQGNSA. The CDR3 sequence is CASSPKRGDTEAFF. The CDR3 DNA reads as TGTGCCAGCAGCCCGAAGCGTGGGGACACTGAAGCTTTCTTC.

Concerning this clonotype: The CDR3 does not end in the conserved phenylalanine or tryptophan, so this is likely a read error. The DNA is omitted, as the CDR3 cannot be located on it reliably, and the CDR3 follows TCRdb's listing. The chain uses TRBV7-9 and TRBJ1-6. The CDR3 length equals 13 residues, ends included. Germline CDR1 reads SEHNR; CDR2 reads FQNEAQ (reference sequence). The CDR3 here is CATSNLITAHLRI.

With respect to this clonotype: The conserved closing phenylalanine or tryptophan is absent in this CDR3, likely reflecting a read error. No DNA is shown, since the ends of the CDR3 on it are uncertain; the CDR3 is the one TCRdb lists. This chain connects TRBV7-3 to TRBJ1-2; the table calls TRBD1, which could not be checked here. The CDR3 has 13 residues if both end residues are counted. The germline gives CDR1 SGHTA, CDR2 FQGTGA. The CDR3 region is CASSLQGREATPS.

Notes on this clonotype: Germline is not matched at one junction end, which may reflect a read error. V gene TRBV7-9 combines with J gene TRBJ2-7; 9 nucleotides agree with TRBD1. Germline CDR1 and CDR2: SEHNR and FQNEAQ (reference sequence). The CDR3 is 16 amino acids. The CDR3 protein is CASSSGRDRERYVQYF. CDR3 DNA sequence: TGTGCCAGCAGTTCGGGTCGGGACAGGGAGCGGTACGTGCAGTACTTC.

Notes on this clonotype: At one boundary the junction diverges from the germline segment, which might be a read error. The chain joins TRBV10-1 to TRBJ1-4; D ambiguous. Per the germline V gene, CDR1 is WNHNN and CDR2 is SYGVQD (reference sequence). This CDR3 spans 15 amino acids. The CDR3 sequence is CASSDETKGKEKLFF. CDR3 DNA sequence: TGCGCCAGCAGTGATGAGACCAAAGGCAAGGAAAAGCTGTTTTTT.

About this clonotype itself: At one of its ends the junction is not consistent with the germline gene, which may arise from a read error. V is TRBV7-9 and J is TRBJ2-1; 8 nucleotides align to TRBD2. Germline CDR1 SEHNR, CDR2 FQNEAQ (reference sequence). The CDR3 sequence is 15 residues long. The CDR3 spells CASSLTGGAYHEQFF. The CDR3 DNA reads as TGTGCCAGCAGCTTAACCGGGGGGGCCTACCATGAGCAGTTCTTC.

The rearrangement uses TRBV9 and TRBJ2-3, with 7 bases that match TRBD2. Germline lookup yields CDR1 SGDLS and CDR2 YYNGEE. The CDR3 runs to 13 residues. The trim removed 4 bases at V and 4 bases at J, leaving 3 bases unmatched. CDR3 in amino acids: CASSWGGADTQYF. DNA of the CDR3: TGTGCCAGCAGCTGGGGGGGGGCAGATACGCAGTATTTT.

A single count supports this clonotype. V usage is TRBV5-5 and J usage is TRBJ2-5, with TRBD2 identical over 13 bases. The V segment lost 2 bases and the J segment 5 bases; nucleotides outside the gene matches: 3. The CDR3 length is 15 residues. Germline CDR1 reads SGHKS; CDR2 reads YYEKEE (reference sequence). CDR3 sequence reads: CASSFGTSGAETQYF. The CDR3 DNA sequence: TGTGCCAGCAGCTTCGGGACTAGCGGGGCGGAGACCCAGTACTTC.

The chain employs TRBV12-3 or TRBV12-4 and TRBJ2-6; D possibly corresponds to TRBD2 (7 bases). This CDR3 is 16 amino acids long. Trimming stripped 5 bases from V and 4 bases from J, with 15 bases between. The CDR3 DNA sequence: TGTGCCAGCAGTCCGTCGGGGGGCGGCGGGGCCAACGTCCTGACTTTC. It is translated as CASSPSGGGGANVLTF.

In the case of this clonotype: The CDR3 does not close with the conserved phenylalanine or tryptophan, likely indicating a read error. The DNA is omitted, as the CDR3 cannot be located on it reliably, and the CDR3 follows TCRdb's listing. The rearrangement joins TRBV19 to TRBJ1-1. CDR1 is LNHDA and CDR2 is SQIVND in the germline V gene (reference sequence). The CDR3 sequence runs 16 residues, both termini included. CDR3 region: CASSTGPLDSPLHFGI.

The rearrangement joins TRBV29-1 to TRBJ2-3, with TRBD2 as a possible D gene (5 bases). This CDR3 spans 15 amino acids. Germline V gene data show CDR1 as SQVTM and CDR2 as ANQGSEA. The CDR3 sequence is CSPKRVGGDTDTQYF. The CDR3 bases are TGCAGTCCCAAGAGGGTGGGCGGAGACACAGATACGCAGTATTTT.

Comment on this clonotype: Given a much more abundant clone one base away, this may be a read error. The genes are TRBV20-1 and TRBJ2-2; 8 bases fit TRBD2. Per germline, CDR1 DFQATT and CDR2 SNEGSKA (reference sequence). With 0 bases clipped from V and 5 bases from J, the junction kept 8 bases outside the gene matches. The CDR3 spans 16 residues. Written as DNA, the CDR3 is TGCAGTGCTAGAGAGGGCGGGGGGTCCCGAACCGGGGAGCTGTTTTTT. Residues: CSAREGGGSRTGELFF.

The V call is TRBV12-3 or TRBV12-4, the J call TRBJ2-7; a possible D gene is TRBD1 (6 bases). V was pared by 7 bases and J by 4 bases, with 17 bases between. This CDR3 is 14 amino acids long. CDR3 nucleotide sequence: TGTGCCAGCACCCTAGGGTCCAGGGGTTACGAGCAGTACTTC. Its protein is CASTLGSRGYEQYF.

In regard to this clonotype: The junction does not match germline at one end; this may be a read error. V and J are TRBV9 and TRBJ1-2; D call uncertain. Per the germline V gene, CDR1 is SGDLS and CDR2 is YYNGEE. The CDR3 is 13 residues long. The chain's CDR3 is CASSEARVDGYTF. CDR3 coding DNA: TGTGCCAGCAGCGAGGCGCGGGTCGATGGCTATACCTTC.